This T cell receptor (beta chain) was profiled in a study of shared clonotypes between healthy human individuals. Study findings and constraints: Sample collection involved blood only; tissue repertoires are likely different. Relative to their counterparts shared across all four donors, non-shared clonotypes exhibited diminished generation probabilities. With several donors compared, approximately 5.5% of naive CD4 clonotypes were shared.

This clone was observed a single time. Antigen specificity is unknown. The sample holds other DNA sequences that translate to the same CDR3. Losses at the gene ends were 4 bases for V and 3 bases for J; bases not matched to a gene: 5. The germline CDR1 and CDR2 sequences are SGHNT and YYREEE (reference sequence). The CDR3 consists of 15 residues. Assay: immunoSEQ multiplex PCR; the TCRdb copy retains only in-frame clones and omits some. This repertoire shows over 2 million clones, approximately 90% found once; its top ten account for around 0.35%. The receptor comes from a man aged 18 to 29 in good health. Some clones in this sample may be carry-over from other donors' samples. The rearrangement uses TRBV5-4 and TRBJ2-7; 12 bases match TRBD2. What was sequenced was naive CD4+ T cells from PBMCs. Specified subset: CD45RA+ positively selected. The CDR3 is CASSLGTSGYYEQYF. In nucleotides, the CDR3 is TGTGCCAGCAGCCTCGGGACTAGCGGGTACTACGAGCAGTACTTC.